This TCR beta chain originates from a study of cytomegalovirus exposure and HLA in healthy donors. Study observations and caveats: As confirmed in vitro, a few CMV-associated chains were specific for CMV antigens.

Data came from immunoSEQ multiplex PCR; TCRdb stores just in-frame clones and leaves some out. The sample consists of tens of thousands of clones, over 85% of them appearing once. CDR3 length: 16 amino acids. After removal of 4 bases from V and 4 bases from J, the junction contained 9 bases not matched to a gene. The V gene's germline CDR1 is KGHSH and CDR2 LQKENI. Donors were drawn from the roughly 120-subject validation cohort, separate from the roughly 700-subject first cohort. Comments on this clone: Its target is not known.

This chain joins TRBV18 and TRBJ1-2, with TRBD1 matching 10 bases. Sequenced material: PBMCs. This TCR came from a woman younger than 35 in good health and CMV-seronegative. The CDR3 sequence is CASSQGQGTKPYGYTF. The CDR3 region has the DNA TGTGCCAGCTCACAGGGACAGGGGACAAAACCCTATGGCTACACCTTC.